This entry concerns a single T cell receptor beta chain. The sample is drawn from a study of blood T cell repertoires in COVID-19. V dropped 4 bases and J dropped 6 bases, with 19 bases sitting between them. The CDR3 totals 16 residues. The germline CDR1 and CDR2 sequences are LNHDA and SQIVND (reference sequence). Sequencing used immunoSEQ multiplex PCR; TCRdb keeps in-frame clones, though not all of them. The repertoire holds 250,000 to 350,000 clones, with more than 70% as singletons. This receptor was identified in a woman between 25 and 40 years old with COVID-19, enrolled during active disease. J is TRBJ1-5 and V is TRBV19; D uncertain. The sequencing input was peripheral blood. This CDR3 is CASSRSGDRSGQPQHF. The DNA of the CDR3 is TGTGCCAGTAGTAGATCGGGAGACCGGAGCGGTCAGCCCCAGCATTTT.